This T cell receptor beta chain was observed in a study of blood T cell repertoires in COVID-19. Looking at the study overall: Specimens from acute and convalescent COVID-19 originated in the United States, Italy and Spain. PBMCs, B-cell-depleted T cells, or T cells provided the cDNA or gDNA that made up the material.

This clone was observed a handful of times. CDR3 length: 14 residues. CDR1 and CDR2 (germline): SGHTA, FQGNSA. J lost 0 bases, V lost 6 bases, and 5 bases had no gene match. In the study's own analysis: Estimation of nucleated cell counts was performed using reference gene primer amplification. The table came from immunoSEQ multiplex PCR; TCRdb's copy has only in-frame clones and leaves some out. That table furnishes V, J and clone size, whereas the DNA furnished D and trimming. The sample lists under 250,000 clones; around 90% were seen once. The TCR comes from a man aged 60 to 69 who had recovered from COVID-19. Sequenced: peripheral blood. The chain combines TRBV7-2 with TRBJ2-7, with 7 nucleotides matching TRBD2. The CDR3 loop reads CASRYRDYSYEQYF. DNA for the CDR3: TGTGCCAGCAGATATCGGGACTACTCCTACGAGCAGTACTTC.